This T cell receptor beta chain emerged from a study of CD8+ T cells in alopecia areata. Extraction and reverse transcription of RNA yielded cDNA as the sequencing template. TCRdb's table, derived via immunoSEQ multiplex PCR, lists solely in-frame clones and lacks some. This sample yields 150,000 to 200,000 clones, of which 50% to 60% are seen a single time; roughly 14% belongs to the top ten. Germline V gene lookup returns CDR1 SGHRS and CDR2 YFSETQ. This CDR3 spans 14 amino acids. The junction had 5 bases not matched to a gene; V was cut back by 4 bases and J by 2 bases. The study's findings and limits: When scalp samples are sequenced, resident alphabeta T cells of normal skin are also captured.

A remark on this clone: Its antigen is undetermined.

V gene TRBV5-1 combines with J gene TRBJ2-5; TRBD1 aligns across 7 bases. The sample here was CD4+ T cells sorted from blood, taken at week 0. The origin of this receptor is a human donor with alopecia areata. CDR3 DNA: TGCGCCAGCAGCGTCCAGGGACAGCAAGAGACCCAGTACTTC. Encoded protein: CASSVQGQQETQYF.